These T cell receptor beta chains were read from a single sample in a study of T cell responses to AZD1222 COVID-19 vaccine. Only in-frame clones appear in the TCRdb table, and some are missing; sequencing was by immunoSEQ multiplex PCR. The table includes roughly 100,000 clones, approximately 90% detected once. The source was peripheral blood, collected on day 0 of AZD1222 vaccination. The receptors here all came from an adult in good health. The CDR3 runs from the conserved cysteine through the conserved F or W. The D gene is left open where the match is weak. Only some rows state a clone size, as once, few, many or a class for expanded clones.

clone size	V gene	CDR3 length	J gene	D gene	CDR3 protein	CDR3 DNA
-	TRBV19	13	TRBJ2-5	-	CASSRDSQETQYF	TGTGCCAGTAGTCGGGACTCGCAGGAGACCCAGTACTTC
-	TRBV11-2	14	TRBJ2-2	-	CASSADLGPGELFF	TGTGCCAGCAGCGCGGACTTGGGCCCCGGGGAGCTGTTTTTT
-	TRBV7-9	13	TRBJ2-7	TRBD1	CALEGQSSYEQYF	TGTGCCTTAGAGGGACAGAGCTCCTACGAGCAGTACTTC
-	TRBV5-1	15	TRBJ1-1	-	CASSSDGTVNTEAFF	TGCGCCAGCAGCTCTGACGGGACGGTGAACACTGAAGCTTTCTTT
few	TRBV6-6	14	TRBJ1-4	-	CASSYRDGAEKLFF	TGTGCCAGCAGTTACAGGGACGGCGCCGAAAAACTGTTTTTT
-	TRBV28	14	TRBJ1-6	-	CASTPQQYNSPLHF	TGTGCCAGCACCCCACAGCAATATAATTCACCCCTCCACTTT
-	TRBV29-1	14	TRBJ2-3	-	CSALPGLSTDTQYF	TGCAGCGCGCTACCGGGACTGAGCACAGATACGCAGTATTTT
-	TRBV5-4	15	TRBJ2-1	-	CASSLPLGTYNEQFF	TGTGCCAGCAGCTTGCCACTAGGAACCTACAATGAGCAGTTCTTC
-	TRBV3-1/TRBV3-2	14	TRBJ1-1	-	CASSSRDKNTEAFF	TGTGCCAGCAGCTCCCGGGACAAAAACACTGAAGCTTTCTTT
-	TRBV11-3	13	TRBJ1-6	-	CASSHSYNSPLHF	TGTGCCAGCAGCCACTCCTATAATTCACCCCTCCACTTT
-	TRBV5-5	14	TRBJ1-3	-	CASSLAGLGNTIYF	TGTGCCAGCAGCTTGGCAGGGCTTGGAAACACCATATATTTT
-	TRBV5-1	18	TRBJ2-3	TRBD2	CASSLGLAGGPITDTQYF	TGCGCCAGCAGCTTGGGACTAGCGGGGGGCCCAATCACAGATACGCAGTATTTT
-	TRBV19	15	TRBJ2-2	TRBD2	CASSILGGDAGELFF	TGTGCCAGTAGTATTCTTGGGGGGGACGCCGGGGAGCTGTTTTTT
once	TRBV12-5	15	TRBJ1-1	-	CASAAPLLIGTEAFF	TGTGCTAGTGCCGCTCCCCTACTAATCGGCACTGAAGCTTTCTTT
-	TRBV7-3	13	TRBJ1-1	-	CASSPGGNTEAFF	TGTGCCAGCAGCCCCGGGGGGAACACTGAAGCTTTCTTT